The rows below give T cell receptor beta chains drawn from one sample of a study of blood T cell repertoires in COVID-19. The data were produced by immunoSEQ multiplex PCR, yet TCRdb's version contains in-frame clones alone and is incomplete. The sample includes 150,000 to 200,000 clones, around 83% of them seen just once. The sequenced material came from PBMCs or T cells enriched from blood (not recorded which). The receptor source for this set is a middle-aged woman in a cohort exposed to, infected with or recovered from COVID-19 (not recorded which). Each CDR3 is given with its conserved first and last residue. Each record gives: CDR3 protein, CDR3 DNA, V gene, CDR3 length, D gene, clone size, J gene. D genes are given only for firm matches. A row's size may be missing; if present it is once, few, many or a size class.

CDR3 protein: CASSFSGGAGNEQFF
CDR3 DNA: TGTGCCAGCAGCTTTAGCGGGGGGGCTGGCAATGAGCAGTTCTTC
V gene: TRBV5-5
CDR3 length: 15
D gene: TRBD2
clone size: -
J gene: TRBJ2-1

CDR3 protein: CASSSGPIHPGNTGELFF
CDR3 DNA: TGTGCCAGCAGCTCAGGGCCCATCCACCCCGGAAACACCGGGGAGCTGTTTTTT
V gene: TRBV2
CDR3 length: 18
D gene: -
clone size: few
J gene: TRBJ2-2

CDR3 protein: CASSQDRRGGFPTQYF
CDR3 DNA: TGTGCCAGCAGCCAAGATAGGAGGGGGGGGTTCCCTACGCAGTATTTT
V gene: TRBV3-1/TRBV3-2
CDR3 length: 16
D gene: -
clone size: -
J gene: TRBJ2-3

CDR3 protein: CSASAGEGEAFF
CDR3 DNA: TGCAGTGCTAGTGCAGGGGAGGGTGAAGCTTTCTTT
V gene: TRBV20-1
CDR3 length: 12
D gene: -
clone size: -
J gene: TRBJ1-1

CDR3 protein: CASSQAGGQPQHF
CDR3 DNA: TGCGCCAGCAGCCAAGCTGGGGGGCAGCCCCAGCATTTT
V gene: TRBV4-1
CDR3 length: 13
D gene: -
clone size: once
J gene: TRBJ1-5

CDR3 protein: CASSPSRGEQFF
CDR3 DNA: TGTGCCAGCAGTCCCAGCCGAGGTGAGCAGTTCTTC
V gene: TRBV12-3/TRBV12-4
CDR3 length: 12
D gene: -
clone size: -
J gene: TRBJ2-1

CDR3 protein: CASSQLNPGTEAFF
CDR3 DNA: TGCGCCAGCAGCCAACTCAACCCGGGGACTGAAGCTTTCTTT
V gene: TRBV4-1
CDR3 length: 14
D gene: -
clone size: -
J gene: TRBJ1-1

CDR3 protein: CASSQEGGANQPQHF
CDR3 DNA: TGTGCCAGCAGCCAAGAGGGTGGGGCGAATCAGCCCCAGCATTTT
V gene: TRBV4-2
CDR3 length: 15
D gene: -
clone size: once
J gene: TRBJ1-5

CDR3 protein: CASSSLGTWNTEAFF
CDR3 DNA: TGTGCCAGCAGCTCCCTGGGGACTTGGAACACTGAAGCTTTCTTT
V gene: TRBV7-8
CDR3 length: 15
D gene: -
clone size: few
J gene: TRBJ1-1

CDR3 protein: CAWSGGPTMAYNEQFF
CDR3 DNA: TGTGCCTGGAGTGGAGGGCCCACGATGGCCTACAATGAGCAGTTCTTC
V gene: TRBV30
CDR3 length: 16
D gene: -
clone size: -
J gene: TRBJ2-1

CDR3 protein: CASSTDSLGQGAEGDYGYTF
CDR3 DNA: TGTGCCAGCAGCACGGATTCATTGGGACAGGGGGCGGAGGGTGACTATGGCTACACCTTC
V gene: TRBV13
CDR3 length: 20
D gene: TRBD1
clone size: -
J gene: TRBJ1-2

CDR3 protein: CASSQVGGNNQPQHF
CDR3 DNA: TGCGCCAGCAGCCAAGTTGGGGGCAACAATCAGCCCCAGCATTTT
V gene: TRBV4-1
CDR3 length: 15
D gene: -
clone size: -
J gene: TRBJ1-5

CDR3 protein: CASSQNNGGTEAFF
CDR3 DNA: TGCGCCAGCAGCCAAAACAACGGGGGCACTGAAGCTTTCTTT
V gene: TRBV4-1
CDR3 length: 14
D gene: -
clone size: -
J gene: TRBJ1-1